A selection of T cell receptor beta chains follows, all from one sample in a study of shared clonotypes between healthy human individuals. Clones were sequenced by immunoSEQ multiplex PCR, and TCRdb holds only the in-frame ones, with some missing. The sample holds over a million clones; roughly 96% are singletons and the top ten take over 1%. The sample consisted of naive CD4+ T cells sorted from blood. These receptors all stem from a man aged 25-40 years in good health. Both conserved end residues are part of each CDR3. A D gene is named only where the DNA matches it firmly. Only some rows state a clone size, as once, few, many or a class for expanded clones.

V gene	clone size	J gene	D gene	CDR3 DNA	CDR3 protein
TRBV5-5	-	TRBJ2-7	TRBD1	TGTGCCAGCAGCATCGGACAGGGGGCGGAGTACTTC	CASSIGQGAEYF
TRBV4-3	-	TRBJ2-3	TRBD1	TGCGCCAGCAGCCAAGATGGGGGACAGACAGATACGCAGTATTTT	CASSQDGGQTDTQYF
TRBV6-4	-	TRBJ2-1	TRBD2	TGTGCCAGCAGTGACCTAGCGGGAGCAGCCAATGAGCAGTTCTTC	CASSDLAGAANEQFF
TRBV5-4	-	TRBJ2-7	-	TGTGCCAGCAGCTTGGTTAGTAAGGACGAGCAGTACTTC	CASSLVSKDEQYF
TRBV27	-	TRBJ1-3	TRBD1	TGTGCCAGCAGTTTATTTCCCCCTCGGACAGGGGAGAACACCATATATTTT	CASSLFPPRTGENTIYF
TRBV27	-	TRBJ2-7	TRBD2	TGTGCCAGCAGTTTGTTGGCGGGAGGACTATACGAGCAGTACTTC	CASSLLAGGLYEQYF
TRBV9	-	TRBJ2-7	-	TGTGCCAGCAGCGTAGATTCAGGGGAGCAGTACTTC	CASSVDSGEQYF
TRBV5-1	-	TRBJ2-7	-	TGCGCCAGCAGCTTGGCCGACCAGGGTGGGTGGGAGCAGTACTTC	CASSLADQGGWEQYF
TRBV2	-	TRBJ2-7	TRBD1	TGTGCCAGCAATCGAAACTCACAGGGGGCTGACGAGCAGTACTTC	CASNRNSQGADEQYF
TRBV29-1	once	TRBJ1-1	-	TGCAGCGTTGAAACCCAGGGCGGGATGAACACTGAAGCTTTCTTT	CSVETQGGMNTEAFF
TRBV18	-	TRBJ2-1	-	TGTGCCAGCTCACCAGGCTTTAACAATGAGCAGTTCTTC	CASSPGFNNEQFF
TRBV10-3	once	TRBJ1-1	-	TGTGCCATGTCAACCGGGCCGGGGACTGAAGCTTTCTTT	CAMSTGPGTEAFF
TRBV6-1	-	TRBJ1-5	-	TGTGCCGTCCTCCGGGACAAACATAGCAATCAGCCCCAGCATTTT	CAVLRDKHSNQPQHF
TRBV11-2	-	TRBJ2-7	-	TGTGCCAGCAGCTTAGCGGGAAAGATCTACGAGCAGTACTTC	CASSLAGKIYEQYF
TRBV7-3	-	TRBJ2-7	-	TGTGCCAGCAGCCGACAGGACGGGGAGCAGTACTTC	CASSRQDGEQYF
TRBV4-2	-	TRBJ2-7	TRBD1	TGTGCCAGCAGCCCAACAGGACAGGGCGTGTACGAGCAGTACTTC	CASSPTGQGVYEQYF
TRBV4-1	-	TRBJ2-7	TRBD1	TGCGCCAGCAGCCAAGGCGTTCAACGGGGACAGGCTAGCAACGAGCAGTACTTC	CASSQGVQRGQASNEQYF
TRBV7-2	-	TRBJ2-3	-	TGTGCCAGCAGCTTAGTAGGCGGACTGGGAACAGATACGCAGTATTTT	CASSLVGGLGTDTQYF
TRBV5-1	-	TRBJ2-1	-	TGCGCCAGCAGCGGAACGTTTAGCAAGAATGAGCAGTTCTTC	CASSGTFSKNEQFF
TRBV7-2	once	TRBJ2-1	-	TGTGCCAGCAGGACGGATCCCTACAATGAGCAGTTCTTC	CASRTDPYNEQFF
TRBV7-6	-	TRBJ2-3	TRBD2	TGTGCCAGCAGCTTAGGGACTAGCGGGGCCCAGGATACGCAGTATTTT	CASSLGTSGAQDTQYF
TRBV6-5	-	TRBJ2-7	-	TGTGCCAGCAGCCCGGTGGGGGCCTACTTCTACGAGCAGTACTTC	CASSPVGAYFYEQYF
TRBV9	-	TRBJ2-7	-	TGTGCCAGCAGCGCTGGGCTTGGCTACGAGCAGTACTTC	CASSAGLGYEQYF
TRBV7-2	-	TRBJ2-7	-	TGTGCCAGCAGCTTTAATCAGGAACTGAGCTCCTACGAGCAGTACTTC	CASSFNQELSSYEQYF
TRBV9	-	TRBJ2-2	-	TGTGCCAGCAGCGCCGGTAGGGACGGCACCGGGGAGCTGTTTTTT	CASSAGRDGTGELFF
TRBV7-6	-	TRBJ2-7	-	TGTGCCAGCAGCCCGCGTGGCTCCTACGAGCAGTACTTC	CASSPRGSYEQYF
TRBV6-6	once	TRBJ2-1	TRBD2	TGTGCCAGCAGTTCCCTCCTAGCGGGCTCGTACAATGAGCAGTTCTTC	CASSSLLAGSYNEQFF
TRBV11-2	-	TRBJ1-2	TRBD1	TGTGCCAGCAGCTTAGGCCAGGGGGCCCGTGGCTACACCTTC	CASSLGQGARGYTF
TRBV5-1	-	TRBJ2-3	-	TGCGCCAGCAGCTTGGACCCCCTGCCAGATACGCAGTATTTT	CASSLDPLPDTQYF
TRBV27	-	TRBJ2-1	TRBD2	TGTGCCAGCAGTGCCACCAGGACTAGCGTCTCGAGCTCCTACAATGAGCAGTTCTTC	CASSATRTSVSSSYNEQFF
TRBV2	-	TRBJ1-3	-	TGTGCCAGCAGTGTTGCTGGAAACACCATATATTTT	CASSVAGNTIYF
TRBV7-2	-	TRBJ2-3	-	TGTGCCAGCAGCTCCACAGATACGCAGTATTTT	CASSSTDTQYF
TRBV5-1	once	TRBJ2-2	-	TGCGCCAGCAGCTTGGCGGACAGCACGAACACCGGGGAGCTGTTTTTT	CASSLADSTNTGELFF
TRBV27	-	TRBJ2-1	-	TGTGCAACCTCGGAGGGAGCCTACAATGAGCAGTTCTTC	CATSEGAYNEQFF
TRBV11-2	-	TRBJ2-1	TRBD2	TGTGCCAGCAGCTCTTTAGCGGGAATCTCCTACAATGAGCAGTTCTTC	CASSSLAGISYNEQFF
TRBV19	-	TRBJ1-2	-	TGTGCCAGTAGATCGGGGCCCGGCTACACCTTC	CASRSGPGYTF
TRBV5-1	-	TRBJ2-7	-	TGCGCCAGCAGCCCGTTAGCGGACCCCTCCTACGAGCAGTACTTC	CASSPLADPSYEQYF
TRBV18	-	TRBJ2-6	-	TGTGCCAGCTCACCCATAGCAGGGGCTGGGGCCAACGTCCTGACTTTC	CASSPIAGAGANVLTF
TRBV12-5	-	TRBJ1-5	-	TGTGCTAGTGGTTTCGACAATCAGCCCCAGCATTTT	CASGFDNQPQHF
TRBV11-2	-	TRBJ2-1	TRBD2	TGTGCCAGCAGCTCCCAGAGAGCGGGAGGTTACAATGAGCAGTTCTTC	CASSSQRAGGYNEQFF
TRBV19	-	TRBJ2-3	-	TGTGCCAGTAATCCGACAGCTTCTTCCGATACGCAGTATTTT	CASNPTASSDTQYF